One sample yielded the 28 T cell receptor beta chains listed below, sequenced in a study of cytomegalovirus exposure and HLA in healthy donors. It was with 60 Vbeta and 13 Jbeta primers that the PCR ran. Some clones are missing from TCRdb's copy, which holds only in-frame ones; the method was immunoSEQ multiplex PCR. This table holds more than 130,000 clones, 73% found once. The sequencing sample was made of PBMCs. These receptors came from a human donor in good health.

The chain joins TRBV6-6 to TRBJ2-1; TRBD2 agrees at 9 bases. The germline V gene has CDR1 MNHNY and CDR2 SVGAGI (reference sequence). V shed 8 bases, J shed 6 bases, and the junction held 14 bases outside the gene matches. The CDR3 is made up of 16 amino acids. This CDR3 reads CASLFGGLAGSNEQFF. The CDR3 region has the DNA TGTGCCAGCCTCTTTGGGGGGCTAGCGGGGAGCAATGAGCAGTTCTTC.

This clone was seen a handful of times. The rearrangement joins TRBV7-3 to TRBJ2-3; possible D gene TRBD2, 6 bases. The V gene lost 0 bases and the J gene lost 0 bases, with 10 bases spanning the gap. CDR1 is SGHTA and CDR2 is FQGTGA in the germline V gene. This CDR3 spans 16 amino acids. This chain's CDR3 is CASSLTGLGSTDTQYF. The CDR3 coding sequence is TGTGCCAGCAGCTTAACGGGACTGGGTAGCACAGATACGCAGTATTTT.

The gene calls are TRBV2 and TRBJ2-3, with TRBD2 identical over 9 bases. The CDR3 is 16 amino acids. The V and J ends lost 7 bases and 0 bases, in that order; junction bases with no gene match: 8. CDR1 is SNHLY and CDR2 is FYNNEI in the germline V gene. The CDR3 is CASIPGLASSTDTQYF. DNA of the CDR3: TGTGCCAGCATCCCCGGACTAGCGTCTAGCACAGATACGCAGTATTTT. The full variable domain, with the rest looked up from reference TRBV2 and TRBJ2-3, is EPEVTQTPSHQVTQMGQEVILRCVPISNHLYFYWYRQILGQKVEFLVSFYNNEISEKSEIFDDQFSVERPDGSNFTLKIRSTKLEDSAMYFCASIPGLASSTDTQYFGPGTRLTVL.

The CDR3 coding sequence is TGCGCCAGCAGCTTGGCCAACGAGACAGGTAATCAGCCCCAGCATTTT. As protein: CASSLANETGNQPQHF. V and J are TRBV5-1 and TRBJ1-5, with TRBD1 as a possible D gene (6 bases). This CDR3 has 16 amino acids. Trimming stripped 0 bases from V and 4 bases from J, with 14 bases between. Germline CDR1 is SGHRS and CDR2 is YFSETQ.

The rearrangement joins TRBV4-1 to TRBJ1-5; D is unclear. The CDR3 length is 15 residues. Trimming left V 6 bases short and J 0 bases short, with 12 bases between. Germline CDR1 and CDR2: MGHRA and YSYEKL. The DNA for the CDR3 is TGCGCCAGCAGTATAGGACTCTATAGCAATCAGCCCCAGCATTTT. Residues: CASSIGLYSNQPQHF.

This clone was seen only once. The chain couples TRBV5-1 to TRBJ2-5; no firm D call. CDR1 is SGHRS and CDR2 is YFSETQ in the germline V gene. Trimming took off 5 bases at V and 5 bases at J, with 7 bases between the two ends. CDR3 length: 11 amino acids. The CDR3 sequence is CASRETETQYF. Written as DNA, the CDR3 is TGCGCCAGCAGAGAGACTGAGACCCAGTACTTC.

The gene calls are TRBV7-2 and TRBJ2-2; no reliable D call. The V end was cut by 6 bases, the J end by 7 bases, with 12 bases between. Germline assignment: CDR1 SGHTA and CDR2 FQGNSA. The CDR3 extends over 13 amino acids. The CDR3 DNA reads as TGTGCCAGCAGTCCTCCAGGTCACGGGGAGCTGTTTTTT. Translation gives CASSPPGHGELFF.

This clone was observed a few times. The chain combines TRBV18 with TRBJ2-5, with 8 positions matching TRBD1. The V gene end was trimmed by 3 bases and the J gene end by 2 bases; junction bases not matched to a gene: 2. Germline V gene data show CDR1 as KGHSH and CDR2 as LQKENI. CDR3 length: 14 amino acids. The DNA for the CDR3 is TGTGCCAGCTCACCGGGACAGGTACAAGAGACCCAGTACTTC. This sequence encodes CASSPGQVQETQYF.

The rearrangement uses TRBV6-5 and TRBJ2-1, with TRBD2 matching 9 bases. The germline CDR1 and CDR2 sequences are MNHEY and SVGAGI. J gave up 5 bases and V 5 bases, and 7 bases lay outside the gene matches. The CDR3 is 15 residues long. CDR3 coding DNA: TGTGCCAGCAGTCGGGGGACTAGCCTTCACAATGAGCAGTTCTTC. It translates to CASSRGTSLHNEQFF.

This chain connects TRBV6-1 to TRBJ1-2; no firm D call. The CDR3 loop spans 12 amino acids. V gave up 7 bases and J gave up 8 bases, with 14 bases separating them. Germline CDR1 reads MNHNS; CDR2 reads SASEGT. CDR3 sequence reads: CASKAGLVGYTF. The CDR3 DNA sequence: TGTGCCAGCAAGGCCGGGTTAGTAGGCTACACCTTC.

About this clone itself: One junction end disagrees with the germline gene, perhaps due to a read error. The chain combines TRBV7-9 with TRBJ1-1; unclear D gene. Germline V gene sequence: CDR1 SEHNR, CDR2 FQNEAQ (reference sequence). CDR3 length: 12 residues. CDR3 bases: TGTTCCAGCAGGTATGGCGGAGAGGAAGCTTTCTTT. Protein product: CSSRYGGEEAFF.

This sequence joins TRBV6-5 and TRBJ1-2; 8 bases are a match to TRBD1. With 6 bases clipped from V and 7 bases from J, the junction kept 10 bases outside the gene matches. The CDR3 loop spans 14 amino acids. Germline assignment: CDR1 MNHEY and CDR2 SVGAGI. The CDR3 nucleotides are TGTGCCAGCAGATCCGGACAGGGAAGCACTGGCTACACCTTC. Translation gives CASRSGQGSTGYTF.

This chain uses TRBV11-3 with TRBJ2-2; possible D gene TRBD2, 6 bases. There are 15 residues in the CDR3. CDR1 is SGHNT and CDR2 is YENEEA in the germline V gene. V dropped 3 bases and J dropped 7 bases, with 15 bases sitting between them. The CDR3 loop is CASSFYGPGGGELFF. As DNA, the CDR3 is TGTGCCAGCAGCTTTTATGGTCCCGGGGGCGGGGAGCTGTTTTTT.

The gene calls are TRBV7-8 and TRBJ2-5; D is possibly TRBD2 (6 bases). Trimming left V 5 bases short and J 5 bases short, with 15 bases between. The CDR3 consists of 14 residues. Germline CDR1 SGHVS, CDR2 FQNEAQ. CDR3 protein: CASSPRTGRETQYF. Here the CDR3 DNA reads TGTGCCAGCAGCCCGAGGACGGGGAGGGAGACCCAGTACTTC.

The genes are TRBV6-5 and TRBJ1-2; TRBD1 agrees at 8 bases. This CDR3 comprises 13 residues. Unmatched junction bases numbered 5, after V lost 4 bases and J lost 7 bases. Germline CDR1 MNHEY, CDR2 SVGAGI. This CDR3 reads CASSSPGGRGYTF. In DNA, the CDR3 is TGTGCCAGCAGTTCCCCAGGGGGCCGTGGCTACACCTTC.

The rearrangement joins TRBV10-3 to TRBJ2-7; unclear D gene. Germline V lookup: CDR1 ENHRY, CDR2 SYGVKD. V gave up 10 bases and J gave up 2 bases, with 12 bases separating them. The CDR3 contains 12 residues. The CDR3 sequence is CATRSTTYEQYF. CDR3 nucleotides: TGTGCCACCCGGAGCACTACCTACGAGCAGTACTTC.

This rearrangement joins TRBV4-1 to TRBJ2-2, with 10 bases that match TRBD2. Germline V gene data show CDR1 as MGHRA and CDR2 as YSYEKL. The V segment lost 0 bases and the J segment 5 bases; nucleotides outside the gene matches: 6. The CDR3 covers 17 residues. The chain's CDR3 is CASSQDPPSGGTGELFF. In DNA form, the CDR3 reads TGCGCCAGCAGCCAAGATCCGCCTAGCGGGGGAACCGGGGAGCTGTTTTTT.

The chain carries TRBV4-2 and TRBJ2-3; 8 bases are a match to TRBD2. Germline values: CDR1 LGHNA, CDR2 YNFKEQ. The CDR3 contains 17 residues. Unmatched junction bases numbered 5, after V lost 0 bases and J lost 0 bases. This CDR3 is CASSQEIGGDSTDTQYF. Written as DNA, the CDR3 is TGTGCCAGCAGCCAAGAGATCGGGGGGGATAGCACAGATACGCAGTATTTT.

The J gene is TRBJ2-3, the V gene TRBV6-6; D possibly corresponds to TRBD1 (5 bases). The germline V gene encodes CDR1 MNHNY and CDR2 SVGAGI (reference sequence). The CDR3 sequence is 11 residues long. Trimming left V 5 bases short and J 9 bases short, with 9 bases between. As DNA, the CDR3 is TGTGCCAGCAGTCGACAGAAAACGCAGTATTTT. It specifies CASSRQKTQYF.

The V and J genes are TRBV10-3 and TRBJ2-5; 11 bases fit TRBD2. Germline V gives CDR1 ENHRY, CDR2 SYGVKD. J lost 1 base, V lost 10 bases, and 8 bases had no gene match. The CDR3 totals 15 residues. In DNA, the CDR3 is TGTGCCACCGGGACTAGCGGAGTGCTCCAAGAGACCCAGTACTTC. It encodes CATGTSGVLQETQYF.

CDR3 region: CATSRGTSYNEQFF. The DNA for the CDR3 is TGTGCCACCTCCCGAGGCACGTCCTACAATGAGCAGTTCTTC. This chain joins TRBV27 and TRBJ2-1; D gene uncertain. The CDR3 runs to 14 residues. In germline, CDR1 is MNHEY, CDR2 SMNVEV (reference sequence). V lost 10 bases to trimming and J lost 1 base, with 14 bases between them.

The chain carries TRBV4-1 and TRBJ1-6; D not resolved. The germline V gene has CDR1 MGHRA and CDR2 YSYEKL. The germline V and J ends were trimmed by 0 bases and 4 bases, with 7 bases remaining between them. This CDR3 has 15 amino acids. The CDR3 DNA sequence: TGCGCCAGCAGCCAAGAATCCACATATAATTCACCCCTCCACTTT. As protein: CASSQESTYNSPLHF.

The chain joins TRBV30 to TRBJ2-4, with a possible D match to TRBD2 (5 bases). The CDR3 is 12 amino acids. V was clipped by 0 bases and J by 9 bases, with 9 bases between them. Germline CDR1 GTSNPN, CDR2 SVGIG (reference sequence). CDR3 residues: CAWSVEEGIQYF. Written as DNA, the CDR3 is TGTGCCTGGAGTGTTGAAGAGGGCATTCAGTACTTC.

The J gene is TRBJ1-2, the V gene TRBV9, with D tentatively TRBD1 (6 bases). Germline CDR1 and CDR2: SGDLS and YYNGEE. The V and J ends lost 0 bases and 2 bases respectively, with 11 bases between them. The CDR3 runs to 15 residues. This CDR3 reads CASSVEPDSNYGYTF. DNA for the CDR3: TGTGCCAGCAGCGTAGAGCCGGACAGCAACTATGGCTACACCTTC.

This clone was detected a few times. A junction end diverges from the germline sequence, so it may reflect a read error. V is TRBV7-7 and J is TRBJ2-3, with 12 bases aligning to TRBD2. Germline lookup yields CDR1 SSHAT and CDR2 FNYEAQ (reference sequence). This CDR3 contains 15 residues. CDR3 loop: CASSPRLAGADTQYF. CDR3 DNA: TGTGCTAGCAGCCCCCGACTAGCGGGAGCAGATACGCAGTATTTT.

With respect to this clone: This sample includes further DNA sequences coding for the same CDR3. The chain carries TRBV2 and TRBJ1-1; D gene ambiguous. The CDR3 consists of 13 residues. V was shortened by 4 bases and J by 1 base, with 7 bases between the two germline ends. Germline-derived CDR1 and CDR2 are SNHLY and FYNNEI. The CDR3 region has the DNA TGTGCCAGCAGTGGAGGCAGGAACACTGAAGCTTTCTTT. Protein product: CASSGGRNTEAFF.

This rearrangement joins TRBV28 to TRBJ1-2; 7 bases map to TRBD1. This CDR3 region has 15 residues. Germline-derived CDR1 and CDR2 are MDHEN and SYDVKM. Trimming removed 3 bases from V and 0 bases from J; junction bases left unmatched: 4. The CDR3 DNA follows: TGTGCCAGCAGTTTGACAGGGATAGCTAACTATGGCTACACCTTC. Translated: CASSLTGIANYGYTF.

The chain links TRBV19 to TRBJ1-2; D not certain. CDR3 length equals 14 residues. Germline CDR1 reads LNHDA; CDR2 reads SQIVND (reference sequence). V was shortened by 3 bases and J by 4 bases, with 12 bases between the two germline ends. This chain's CDR3 is CASSIVGGRYGYTF. The DNA of the CDR3 is TGTGCCAGTAGTATCGTCGGTGGGCGCTATGGCTACACCTTC.